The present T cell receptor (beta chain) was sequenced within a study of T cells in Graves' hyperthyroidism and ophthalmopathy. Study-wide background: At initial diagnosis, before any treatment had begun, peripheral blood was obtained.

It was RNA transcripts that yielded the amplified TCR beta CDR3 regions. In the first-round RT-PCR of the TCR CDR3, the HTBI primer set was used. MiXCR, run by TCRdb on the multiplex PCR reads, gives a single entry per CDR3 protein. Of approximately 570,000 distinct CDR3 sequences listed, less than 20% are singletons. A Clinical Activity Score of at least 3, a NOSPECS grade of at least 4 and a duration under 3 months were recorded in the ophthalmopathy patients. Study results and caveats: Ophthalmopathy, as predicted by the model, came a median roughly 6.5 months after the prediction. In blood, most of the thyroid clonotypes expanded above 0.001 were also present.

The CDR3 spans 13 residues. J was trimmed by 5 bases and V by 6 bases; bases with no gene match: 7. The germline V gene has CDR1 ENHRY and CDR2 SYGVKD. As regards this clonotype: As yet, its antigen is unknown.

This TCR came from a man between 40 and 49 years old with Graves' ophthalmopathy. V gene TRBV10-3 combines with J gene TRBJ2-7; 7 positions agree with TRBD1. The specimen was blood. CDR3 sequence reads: CAISLGTADEQYF. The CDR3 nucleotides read TGTGCCATCAGCCTCGGGACAGCGGACGAGCAGTACTTC.